The 10 T cell receptor beta chains reported below all come from one sample, sequenced in a study of Graves' ophthalmopathy and Graves' hyperthyroidism. Beta-chain TCR CDR3 regions were amplified from RNA transcripts. The library came from an HTBI-primed first-round RT-PCR and a second-round multiplex PCR. A single record per CDR3 protein comes from TCRdb applying MiXCR to the multiplex PCR reads. The table lists around 660,000 distinct CDR3 sequences, roughly 41% of them singletons. The sample consisted of peripheral blood. These receptors were taken from an adult man with Graves' ophthalmopathy.

V is TRBV10-3 and J is TRBJ2-7; D is unclear. V lost 6 bases, J lost 5 bases, and 20 bases lay in between. The CDR3 consists of 15 residues. Germline CDR1 is ENHRY and CDR2 is SYGVKD. The CDR3 loop reads CAISVELTSVNEQYF. The CDR3 DNA sequence: TGTGCCATCAGCGTTGAATTAACTTCAGTCAACGAGCAGTACTTC.

This clonotype came up many times. The chain carries TRBV5-1 and TRBJ2-7; D tentatively fits TRBD1 or TRBD2 (5 bases each). Looked up from germline, CDR1 is SGHRS and CDR2 is YFSETQ. Trimming took 0 bases from V and 0 from J, leaving 13 bases between them. The CDR3 consists of 16 residues. CDR3 coding DNA: TGCGCCAGCAGCTTGGAGGGAGCAGGGCGCTCCTACGAGCAGTACTTC. Its protein product is CASSLEGAGRSYEQYF.

Concerning this clonotype: Since a much larger clone is just one base distant, this may be a read error. The gene calls are TRBV7-9 and TRBJ1-4; D may be TRBD1 (6 bases). Per germline, CDR1 SEHNR and CDR2 FQNEAQ (reference sequence). The CDR3 runs 15 residues. CDR3 coding DNA: TGTGCCAGCAGCTTGGCAGGGGCAGCTAATGACAAACTGTTTTTT. Its protein product is CASSLAGAANDKLFF.

This clonotype was counted at least ten times. The CDR3 protein is CASSLVGGLVVSSEQYF. In nucleotides, the CDR3 is TGTGCCAGCAGCTTAGTCGGAGGGTTAGTGGTTTCCAGCGAGCAGTACTTC. V gene TRBV7-8 combines with J gene TRBJ2-7; maybe TRBD2 (6 bases). V was cut by 1 base and J by 6 bases, with 22 bases left in between. The CDR3 length is 17 residues. The germline V gene has CDR1 SGHVS and CDR2 FQNEAQ. Supplemented by reference TRBV7-8 and TRBJ2-7, the full variable domain reads GAGVSQSPRYKVAKRGQDVALRCDPISGHVSLFWYQQALGQGPEFLTYFQNEAQLDKSGLPSDRFFAERPEGSVSTLKIQRTQQEDSAVYLCASSLVGGLVVSSEQYFGPGTRLTVT.

This clonotype has only a few counts. The chain joins TRBV7-9 to TRBJ2-5; D is ambiguous. The V and J ends lost 5 bases and 7 bases respectively, with 17 bases between them. The CDR3 extends over 14 amino acids. CDR1 is SEHNR and CDR2 is FQNEAQ in the germline V gene (reference sequence). The CDR3 here is CASSQGWTSRTQYF. CDR3 DNA: TGTGCCAGCAGCCAAGGTTGGACCTCTAGGACCCAGTACTTC. Full variable domain (remainder filled in from reference TRBV7-9 and TRBJ2-5): DTGVSQNPRHKITKRGQNVTFRCDPISEHNRLYWYRQTLGQGPEFLTYFQNEAQLEKSRLLSDRFSAERPKGSFSTLEIQRTEQGDSAMYLCASSQGWTSRTQYFGPGTRLLVL.

A word on this clonotype: This may be a read error: a much more frequent sequence differs by one nucleotide. V is TRBV19 and J is TRBJ1-2, with 7 bases aligning to TRBD1. The CDR3 extends over 15 amino acids. V dropped 3 bases and J dropped 4; count of bases not matched to a gene: 8. CDR1 is LNHDA and CDR2 is SQIVND in the germline V gene (reference sequence). The CDR3 loop reads CASSILTGKAYGYTF. The DNA for the CDR3 is TGTGCCAGTAGTATCCTGACAGGGAAGGCCTATGGCTACACCTTC.

This clonotype was counted between two and nine times. The gene calls are TRBV11-2 and TRBJ2-3, with TRBD2 matching 9 bases. The V gene's germline CDR1 is SGHAT and CDR2 FQNNGV. J was trimmed by 8 bases and V by 5 bases; bases with no gene match: 17. This CDR3 has 17 amino acids. CDR3 in DNA: TGTGCCAGCAGCCCTAGCCGCGGGGGGGCCGACCGGGGTACGCAGTATTTT. Translation gives CASSPSRGGADRGTQYF.

The chain uses TRBV29-1 and TRBJ2-6; D perhaps matches TRBD2 (5 bases). CDR1 and CDR2 from the germline V gene are SQVTM and ANQGSEA. The CDR3 extends over 18 amino acids. V dropped 2 bases and J dropped 2 bases, with 19 bases sitting between them. CDR3 sequence: CSVEHGVLAEAGANVLTF. CDR3 coding DNA: TGCAGCGTTGAACACGGGGTTTTGGCTGAAGCTGGGGCCAACGTCCTGACTTTC.

The chain joins TRBV6-4 to TRBJ1-2, with D unresolved. Trimming removed 2 bases from V and 3 bases from J, with 10 bases in between. Germline CDR1 and CDR2: MRHNA and SNTAGT. CDR3 length: 14 residues. CDR3 coding DNA: TGTGCCAGCAGTGACACCGGGCCTCACTATGGCTACACCTTC. Its protein is CASSDTGPHYGYTF.

This chain uses TRBV5-6 with TRBJ1-2; D possibly corresponds to TRBD1 (6 bases). The ends were cut back, 3 bases at V and 4 bases at J, with 16 bases in the middle. The CDR3 extends over 15 amino acids. Germline V gene data show CDR1 as SGHDT and CDR2 as YYEEEE. The CDR3 region has the DNA TGTGCCAGCAGCTGGGCCACAGGGCTGGTCTATGGCTACACCTTC. Translation: CASSWATGLVYGYTF.